The present TCR beta chain was sequenced within a study of shared T cell receptors in the human thymus. Here immunoSEQ multiplex PCR was the method, and the copy in TCRdb shows in-frame clones only, minus some. The sample carries around 340,000 clones, approximately 95% recorded once. CDR1 is SNHLY and CDR2 is FYNNEI in the germline V gene. V was shortened by 6 bases and J by 5 bases, with 13 bases between the two germline ends. This CDR3 has 13 residues. Material: thymocytes. The chain is built from TRBV2 and TRBJ2-5; D remains unclear. This receptor was taken from a human donor. Here the CDR3 reads CASRVVAHETQYF. As DNA, the CDR3 is TGTGCCAGCAGGGTTGTGGCTCACGAGACCCAGTACTTC.